A selection of T cell receptor beta chains follows, all from one sample in a study of OX40 agonist ivuxolimab in advanced cancers. Profiling relied on immunoSEQ multiplex PCR, and the TCRdb table lists in-frame clones only, not all of them. The table records 30,000 to 40,000 clones, under 80% of them present only once. The specimen was CD4+ or CD8+ T cells sorted from blood, collected in a trial of the OX40 agonist ivuxolimab. The receptors were sampled from an adult with an advanced solid tumor such as melanoma, head and neck, liver or kidney cancer. The CDR3 runs from the conserved cysteine through the conserved F or W. Each record gives: clone size, D gene, J gene, V gene, CDR3 length, CDR3 protein, CDR3 DNA. A D gene is named only where the DNA matches it firmly. The listing skips clone size in some rows; elsewhere it reads once, few, many or a size class.

-,-,TRBJ2-7,TRBV7-9,15,CASSLAGAHSYEQYF,TGTGCCAGCAGCTTAGCAGGGGCCCACTCCTACGAGCAGTACTTC
-,TRBD1,TRBJ1-5,TRBV5-8,17,CASSGGQTIYSNQPQHF,TGTGCCAGCAGCGGGGGACAGACTATTTATAGCAATCAGCCCCAGCATTTT
-,-,TRBJ1-2,TRBV29-1,13,CSAEEGDFYGYTF,TGCAGCGCTGAAGAGGGAGATTTCTATGGCTACACCTTC
-,TRBD1,TRBJ1-5,TRBV30,15,CAWRSQGAPGQPQHF,TGTGCCTGGAGATCTCAGGGGGCGCCCGGTCAGCCCCAGCATTTT
-,-,TRBJ1-5,TRBV5-6,13,CASSFDSNQPQHF,TGTGCCAGCAGCTTTGATAGCAATCAGCCCCAGCATTTT
-,-,TRBJ2-7,TRBV7-9,14,CASSYLGTHYEQYF,TGTGCCAGCAGCTATTTGGGGACACACTACGAGCAGTACTTC
-,-,TRBJ2-7,TRBV9,15,CASSVGIGGRGEQYF,TGTGCCAGCAGCGTAGGGATAGGTGGAAGGGGCGAGCAGTACTTC
-,TRBD2,TRBJ2-7,TRBV10-3,15,CAIRDSGGDYYEQYF,TGTGCCATCAGGGATAGCGGGGGGGATTACTACGAGCAGTACTTC
-,-,TRBJ1-1,TRBV2,13,CASSAGENTEAFF,TGTGCCAGCAGTGCCGGGGAGAACACTGAAGCTTTCTTT
few,-,TRBJ2-1,TRBV18,15,CASSPGRLRVNEQFF,TGTGCCAGCTCACCAGGGAGATTACGGGTCAATGAGCAGTTCTTC
-,TRBD1,TRBJ2-4,TRBV2,16,CASRRTGTVAKNIQYF,TGTGCCAGCAGGCGGACCGGGACAGTAGCCAAAAACATTCAGTACTTC
-,-,TRBJ1-1,TRBV7-2,14,CASSLNPLNTEAFF,TGTGCCAGCAGCTTAAATCCGCTGAACACTGAAGCTTTCTTT
-,-,TRBJ2-2,TRBV11-3,16,CASSLFGGPQGKELFF,TGTGCCAGCAGCTTATTCGGGGGCCCCCAAGGGAAGGAGCTGTTTTTT
-,TRBD2,TRBJ2-1,TRBV10-2,16,CASYPPLRGWFGEQFF,TGCGCCAGCTACCCCCCGTTGCGGGGGTGGTTCGGTGAGCAGTTCTTC
-,-,TRBJ1-2,TRBV30,14,CAWSKLSPNYGYTF,TGTGCCTGGTCGAAGCTAAGCCCTAACTATGGCTACACCTTC
-,-,TRBJ1-1,TRBV14,13,CASSQQVGTEAFF,TGTGCCAGCAGCCAACAAGTCGGCACTGAAGCTTTCTTT
-,TRBD2,TRBJ2-5,TRBV19,14,CASSIDSGGWTQYF,TGTGCCAGTAGTATAGATAGCGGGGGATGGACCCAGTACTTC
-,TRBD1,TRBJ2-2,TRBV7-9,16,CASSLGDRGKAGELFF,TGTGCCAGCAGCTTAGGAGACAGGGGAAAGGCCGGGGAGCTGTTTTTT
-,TRBD2,TRBJ2-7,TRBV2,15,CASSESGARGYEQYF,TGTGCCAGCAGTGAAAGCGGGGCGAGGGGATACGAGCAGTACTTC
-,-,TRBJ2-3,TRBV9,14,CASSVHGSTDTQYF,TGTGCCAGCAGCGTACACGGGTCCACAGATACGCAGTATTTT
-,-,TRBJ1-1,TRBV6-4,14,CASSDSPLGTEAFF,TGTGCCAGCAGTGACTCTCCCTTGGGCACTGAAGCTTTCTTT
-,-,TRBJ2-1,TRBV6-1,13,CASSVARETMAFF,TGTGCCAGCAGTGTCGCCAGGGAGACCATGGCGTTCTTC
-,TRBD2,TRBJ2-1,TRBV7-9,15,CASSHTRGVYNEQFF,TGTGCCAGCAGCCATACCCGGGGGGTGTACAATGAGCAGTTCTTC
-,-,TRBJ1-1,TRBV7-2,14,CASSLRPSGTEAFF,TGTGCCAGCAGCTTAAGGCCCTCGGGGACTGAAGCTTTCTTT
-,-,TRBJ1-5,TRBV18,13,CASSQNWDQPQHF,TGTGCCAGCTCACAAAACTGGGATCAGCCCCAGCATTTT
-,TRBD1,TRBJ1-2,TRBV5-4,15,CASSLRRTGNYGYTF,TGTGCCAGCAGCTTGCGGAGGACAGGGAACTATGGCTACACCTTC
few,TRBD1,TRBJ1-6,TRBV9,16,CASSVGIQGANSPLHF,TGTGCCAGCAGCGTAGGTATACAGGGGGCTAATTCACCCCTCCACTTT
-,-,TRBJ1-2,TRBV6-5,13,CASSSGIDYGYTF,TGTGCCAGCAGTTCGGGTATTGACTATGGCTACACCTTC